This TCR beta chain was sequenced for a study of shared clonotypes between healthy human individuals. The CDR3 consists of 14 residues. Trimming took off 1 base at V and 2 bases at J, with 9 bases between the two ends. Germline V gene sequence: CDR1 SGDLS, CDR2 YYNGEE. Method: immunoSEQ multiplex PCR; TCRdb's copy keeps in-frame clones and lacks some. Of around 2.5 million clones listed, over 85% are singletons. The sample was naive CD4+ T cells from PBMCs. The subset here: CD45RA+ positively selected. The sequence derives from a man aged 18 to 35 in good health. Some clones in this sample may be carry-over from other donors' samples. The V gene is TRBV9, the J gene TRBJ2-5, with D unresolved. The CDR3 nucleotides are TGTGCCAGCAGCGTAACAGATATACAAGAGACCCAGTACTTC. Residues: CASSVTDIQETQYF.